A single sample gave rise to the 14 T cell receptor beta chains below, sequenced in a study of regulatory T cells in long-lasting Graves disease. Through Arm-PCR of CDR3 regions and iRepertoire HTBI primers, TCR beta libraries were built. TCRdb recomputed calls from the multiplex PCR reads with MiXCR, one row per CDR3 protein. The table records 450,000 to 600,000 distinct CDR3 sequences, 15% to 20% of them present only once. Time point of the sample: newly diagnosed GD, antithyroid drugs for less than 3 months. TCR sequences were obtained from RNA taken from PBMCs. The data also belong to a second study, concerning T cells in Graves' hyperthyroidism and ophthalmopathy.

Sequencing was performed on peripheral blood mononuclear cells (PBMCs), taken at new diagnosis, from a patient treated with antithyroid drugs. The source of these receptors is a man aged 35 to 55 with Graves disease.

The rearrangement uses TRBV10-2 and TRBJ2-2; D is uncertain. Per the germline V gene, CDR1 is WSHSY and CDR2 is SAAADI. CDR3 length equals 12 residues. With 3 bases removed from V and 7 bases from J, the gap between germline ends came to 6 bases. This CDR3 is CASSESDGELFF. In nucleotides, the CDR3 is TGCGCCAGCAGTGAAAGTGACGGGGAGCTGTTTTTT.

This clonotype was observed a few times. The chain has TRBV5-4 and TRBJ2-5; 12 bases fit TRBD2. The CDR3 contains 15 residues. J lost 12 bases, V lost 1 base, and 10 bases had no gene match. The germline gives CDR1 SGHNT, CDR2 YYREEE (reference sequence). Here the CDR3 DNA reads TGTGCCAGCAGCTTGTTGGCCCTAGCGGGAGGGCCGAAGTACTTC. This codes for CASSLLALAGGPKYF. Based on the CDR3 plus reference TRBV5-4 and TRBJ2-5, the full variable domain is ETGVTQSPTHLIKTRGQQVTLRCSSQSGHNTVSWYQQALGQGPQFIFQYYREEENGRGNFPPRFSGLQFPNYSSELNVNALELDDSALYLCASSLLALAGGPKYFGPGTRLLVL.

Here the CDR3 DNA reads TGTGCCAGCAGTTACGTTCCCTCCGGGGAGCAGTTCTTC. Protein sequence: CASSYVPSGEQFF. V usage is TRBV6-5 and J usage is TRBJ2-1; D remains ambiguous. Trimming removed 2 bases at V and 10 bases at J, with 12 bases between. Germline V gives CDR1 MNHEY, CDR2 SVGAGI. The CDR3 length is 13 residues.

The sample holds a few counts of this clonotype. This CDR3 is CSVEVRANYEQYF. As DNA, the CDR3 is TGCAGCGTTGAAGTCAGGGCAAACTACGAGCAGTACTTC. The chain couples TRBV29-1 to TRBJ2-7; D possibly corresponds to TRBD1 (5 bases). The germline V and J ends were trimmed by 1 base and 3 bases, with 10 bases remaining between them. CDR3 length: 13 amino acids. The V gene's germline CDR1 is SQVTM and CDR2 ANQGSEA.

V and J are TRBV7-2 and TRBJ2-1, with D maybe TRBD2 (6 bases). The CDR3 spans 15 residues. CDR1 is SGHTA, CDR2 FQGNSA, per germline. Trimming took off 7 bases at V and 2 bases at J, with 15 bases between the two ends. CDR3: CASTDSGATYNEQFF. The CDR3 bases are TGTGCCAGCACGGATAGCGGAGCTACCTACAATGAGCAGTTCTTC.

This clonotype has ten or more counts. This chain connects TRBV3-1 to TRBJ1-2; D unclear. This CDR3 comprises 13 residues. Germline V gene lookup returns CDR1 LGHDT and CDR2 YNNKEL (reference sequence). The germline V and J ends were trimmed by 0 bases and 8 bases, with 10 bases remaining between them. CDR3 sequence: CASSQDLGSGYTF. The CDR3 bases are TGTGCCAGCAGCCAAGATCTTGGTTCGGGCTACACCTTC.

Regarding this clonotype: Given a much more abundant clone one base away, this may be a read error. V usage is TRBV6-1 and J usage is TRBJ1-2; 9 positions match TRBD1. Germline assignment: CDR1 MNHNS and CDR2 SASEGT. The CDR3 extends over 15 amino acids. In DNA form, the CDR3 reads TGTGCCAGCAGTGCCGGGACAGGGCAAAACTGTGGCTACACCTTC. Residues: CASSAGTGQNCGYTF.

The genes are TRBV12-3 or TRBV12-4 and TRBJ2-7; D call uncertain. Trimming stripped 5 bases from V and 2 bases from J, with 7 bases between. There are 12 residues in the CDR3. The CDR3 loop reads CASSHVTYEQYF. CDR3 nucleotide sequence: TGTGCCAGCAGTCACGTTACCTACGAGCAGTACTTC.

This clonotype was found many times. V gene TRBV20-1 combines with J gene TRBJ2-2; D is uncertain. Germline V CDR1 and CDR2: DFQATT, SNEGSKA (reference sequence). V was shortened by 1 base and J by 5 bases, with 8 bases between the two germline ends. This CDR3 contains 13 residues. DNA for the CDR3: TGCAGTGCTAGAGTTGGAAGGACCGGGGAGCTGTTTTTT. It codes for CSARVGRTGELFF.

Many counts were recorded for this clonotype. The rearrangement joins TRBV11-2 to TRBJ2-7; D is possibly TRBD1 (6 bases). CDR1 SGHAT and CDR2 FQNNGV come from the germline V gene. The CDR3 runs to 14 residues. V was clipped by 6 bases and J by 3 bases, with 15 bases between them. The CDR3 loop reads CASSSTGTFYEQYF. The CDR3 nucleotides read TGTGCCAGCAGTTCTACCGGGACATTCTACGAGCAGTACTTC.

This chain uses TRBV5-1 with TRBJ1-3; a weak D match, TRBD1 (6 bases). The CDR3 is made up of 15 amino acids. V gave up 4 bases and J gave up 0 bases, with 11 bases separating them. The germline CDR1 and CDR2 sequences are SGHRS and YFSETQ. CDR3 DNA: TGCGCCAGCAGCGTGGGACATAACTCTGGAAACACCATATATTTT. The encoded protein is CASSVGHNSGNTIYF.

The chain combines TRBV19 with TRBJ2-1; 12 bases are a match to TRBD2. Trimming took 7 bases from V and 6 from J; bases not matched to a gene: 16. Germline CDR1 is LNHDA and CDR2 is SQIVND (reference sequence). The length of the CDR3 is 18 residues. CDR3 DNA sequence: TGTGCCAGTAAACAGCTAGCGGGAGGGTCGGTCGGTCCCAATGAGCAGTTCTTC. It yields the protein CASKQLAGGSVGPNEQFF.

This clonotype showed up just a few times. This chain connects TRBV7-6 to TRBJ2-7; 11 bases map to TRBD1. The length of the CDR3 is 19 residues. Per the germline V gene, CDR1 is SGHVS and CDR2 is FNYEAQ. With V trimmed by 4 bases and J by 0 bases, 14 bases remained unmatched. The CDR3 bases are TGTGCCAGCAGCTACCCCCCGGACAGGGGGCTCTCGGGCTCCTACGAGCAGTACTTC. It is translated as CASSYPPDRGLSGSYEQYF.

This clonotype came up many times. The chain is built from TRBV11-1 and TRBJ1-1; D unclear. This CDR3 spans 13 amino acids. V was pared by 5 bases and J by 4 bases, with 11 bases between. Germline assignment: CDR1 SGHAT and CDR2 FQDESV (reference sequence). The CDR3 protein is CASSRTGSTEAFF. The DNA of the CDR3 is TGTGCCAGCAGCCGAACGGGGTCCACTGAAGCTTTCTTT.